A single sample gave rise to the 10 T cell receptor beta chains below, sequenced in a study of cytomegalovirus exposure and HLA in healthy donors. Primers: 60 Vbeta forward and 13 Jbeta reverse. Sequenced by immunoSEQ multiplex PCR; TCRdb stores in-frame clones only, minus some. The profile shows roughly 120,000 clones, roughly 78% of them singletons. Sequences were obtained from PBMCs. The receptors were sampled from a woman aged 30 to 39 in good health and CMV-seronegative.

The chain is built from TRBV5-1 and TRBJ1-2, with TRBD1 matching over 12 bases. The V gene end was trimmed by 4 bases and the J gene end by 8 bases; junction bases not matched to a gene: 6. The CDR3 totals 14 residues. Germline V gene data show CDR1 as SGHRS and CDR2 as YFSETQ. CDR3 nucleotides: TGCGCCAGCAGCCCGGGACAGGGGGCGCTGGGCTACACCTTC. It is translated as CASSPGQGALGYTF.

In nucleotides, the CDR3 is TGCGCCAGCAGCCAAAACTACGAGCAGTACTTC. As protein: CASSQNYEQYF. The J gene is TRBJ2-7, the V gene TRBV5-1; D call uncertain. This CDR3 is built from 11 residues. Trimming took off 4 bases at V and 3 bases at J, with 5 bases between the two ends. In germline, CDR1 is SGHRS, CDR2 YFSETQ.

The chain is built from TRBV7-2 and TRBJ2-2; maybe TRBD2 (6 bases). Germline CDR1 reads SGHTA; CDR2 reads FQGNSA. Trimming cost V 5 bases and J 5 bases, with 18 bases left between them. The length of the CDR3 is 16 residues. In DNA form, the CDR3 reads TGTGCCAGCAGCCACGGGGAGGCGGGGAGGACCGGGGAGCTGTTTTTT. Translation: CASSHGEAGRTGELFF.

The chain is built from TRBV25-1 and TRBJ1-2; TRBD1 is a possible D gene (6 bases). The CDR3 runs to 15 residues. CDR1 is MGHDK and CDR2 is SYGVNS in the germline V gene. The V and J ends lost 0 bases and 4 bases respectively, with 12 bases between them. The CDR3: CASSEYFRGSYGYTF. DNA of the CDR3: TGTGCCAGCAGTGAATATTTCAGGGGCAGCTATGGCTACACCTTC.

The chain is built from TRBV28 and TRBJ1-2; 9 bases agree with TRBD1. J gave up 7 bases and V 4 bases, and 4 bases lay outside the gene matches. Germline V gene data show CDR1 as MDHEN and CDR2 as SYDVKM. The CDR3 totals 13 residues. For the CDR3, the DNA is TGTGCCAGCAGTTCGCGACAGGGGGGTGGCTACACCTTC. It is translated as CASSSRQGGGYTF.

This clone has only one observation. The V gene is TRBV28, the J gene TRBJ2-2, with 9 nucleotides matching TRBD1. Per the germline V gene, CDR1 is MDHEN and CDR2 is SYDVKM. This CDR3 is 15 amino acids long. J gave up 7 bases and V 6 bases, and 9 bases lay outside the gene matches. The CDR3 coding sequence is TGTGCCAGCAGCACCGGGACAGGGATTAACGGGGAGCTGTTTTTT. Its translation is CASSTGTGINGELFF. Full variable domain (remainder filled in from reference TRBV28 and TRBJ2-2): DVKVTQSSRYLVKRTGEKVFLECVQDMDHENMFWYRQDPGLGLRLIYFSYDVKMKEKGDIPEGYSVSREKKERFSLILESASTNQTSMYLCASSTGTGINGELFFGEGSRLTVL.

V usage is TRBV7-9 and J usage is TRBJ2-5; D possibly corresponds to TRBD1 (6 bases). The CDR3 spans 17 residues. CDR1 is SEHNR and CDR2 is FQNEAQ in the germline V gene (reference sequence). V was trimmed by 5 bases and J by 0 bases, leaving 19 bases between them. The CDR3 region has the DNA TGTGCCAGCAGCCCTGACAGGACGGCCCTGTACCAAGAGACCCAGTACTTC. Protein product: CASSPDRTALYQETQYF.

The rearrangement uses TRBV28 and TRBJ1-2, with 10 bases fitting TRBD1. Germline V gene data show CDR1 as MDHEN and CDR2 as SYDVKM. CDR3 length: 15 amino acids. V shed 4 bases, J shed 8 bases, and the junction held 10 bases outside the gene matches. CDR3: CASSSVSTGGKGYTF. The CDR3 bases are TGTGCCAGCAGTTCAGTCTCGACAGGGGGCAAGGGCTACACCTTC.

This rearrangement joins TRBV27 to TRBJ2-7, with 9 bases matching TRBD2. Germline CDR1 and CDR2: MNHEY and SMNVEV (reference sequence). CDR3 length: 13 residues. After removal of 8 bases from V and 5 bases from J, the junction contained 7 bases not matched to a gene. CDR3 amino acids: CASASTSGHEQYF. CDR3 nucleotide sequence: TGTGCCAGCGCTAGTACTAGCGGGCACGAGCAGTACTTC.

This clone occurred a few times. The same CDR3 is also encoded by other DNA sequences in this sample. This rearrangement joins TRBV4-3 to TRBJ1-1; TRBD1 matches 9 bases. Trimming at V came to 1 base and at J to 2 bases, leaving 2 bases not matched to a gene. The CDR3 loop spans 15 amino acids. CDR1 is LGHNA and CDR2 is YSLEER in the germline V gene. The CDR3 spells CASSQGDRVNTEAFF. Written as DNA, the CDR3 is TGCGCCAGCAGCCAAGGGGACAGGGTTAACACTGAAGCTTTCTTT.